The source of this T cell receptor (beta chain) is a study of blood T cells in healthy people across ages. The use of a sample-barcoded 5' primer and a J-beta primer mix characterized a second PCR of about 6 to 11 cycles. A template-switch adaptor containing 12 random nucleotides labeled each cDNA molecule. A single record per CDR3 protein comes from TCRdb applying MiXCR to the 5' RACE reads. In the table there are 1.5 million to 2 million distinct CDR3 sequences, roughly a third of which are singletons. Notes on the study in general: Greater diversity and more naive CD4+ cells were seen in long-lived donors than in aged donors.

The germline V gene has CDR1 SNHLY and CDR2 FYNNEI. V was pared by 8 bases and J by 5 bases, with 11 bases between. CDR3 size: 12 residues. Points on this clonotype: Antigen: not known.

This sequence joins TRBV2 and TRBJ2-3; TRBD2 is a possible D gene (5 bases). Sequenced material: blood. The clonotype originates from a woman aged 30 to 39 in good health. As DNA, the CDR3 is TGTGCCAGCCACGTACTAGAAGATACGCAGTATTTT. It yields the protein CASHVLEDTQYF.